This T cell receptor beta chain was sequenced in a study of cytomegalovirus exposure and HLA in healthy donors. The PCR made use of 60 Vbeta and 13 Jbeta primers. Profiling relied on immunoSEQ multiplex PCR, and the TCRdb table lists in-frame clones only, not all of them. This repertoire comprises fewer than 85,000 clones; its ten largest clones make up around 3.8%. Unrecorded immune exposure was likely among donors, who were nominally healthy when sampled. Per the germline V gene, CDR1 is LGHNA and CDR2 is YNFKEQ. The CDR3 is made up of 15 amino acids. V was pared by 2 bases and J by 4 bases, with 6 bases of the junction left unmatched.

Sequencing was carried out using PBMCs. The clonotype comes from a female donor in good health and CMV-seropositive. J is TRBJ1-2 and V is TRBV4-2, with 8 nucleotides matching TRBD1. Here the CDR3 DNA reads TGTGCCAGCAGCCAACAGATTGACAGGGGCTATGGCTACACCTTC. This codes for CASSQQIDRGYGYTF.